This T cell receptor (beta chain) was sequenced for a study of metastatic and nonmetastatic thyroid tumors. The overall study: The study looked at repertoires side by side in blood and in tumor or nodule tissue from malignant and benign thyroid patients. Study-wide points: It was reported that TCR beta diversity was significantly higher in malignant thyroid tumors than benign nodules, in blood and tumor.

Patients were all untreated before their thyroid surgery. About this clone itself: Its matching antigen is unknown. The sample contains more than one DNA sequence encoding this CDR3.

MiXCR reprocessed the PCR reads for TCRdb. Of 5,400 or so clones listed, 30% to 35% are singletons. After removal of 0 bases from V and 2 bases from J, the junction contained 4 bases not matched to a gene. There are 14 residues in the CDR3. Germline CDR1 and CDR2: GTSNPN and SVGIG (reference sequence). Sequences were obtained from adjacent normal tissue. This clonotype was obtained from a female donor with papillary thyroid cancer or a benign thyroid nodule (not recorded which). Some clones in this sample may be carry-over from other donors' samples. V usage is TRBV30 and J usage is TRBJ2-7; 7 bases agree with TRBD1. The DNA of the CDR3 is TGTGCCTGGAGTGTCTCCGGGACAGCCTACGAGCAGTACTTC. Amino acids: CAWSVSGTAYEQYF. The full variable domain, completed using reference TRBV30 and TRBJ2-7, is SQTIHQWPATLVQPVGSPLSLECTVEGTSNPNLYWYRQAAGRGLQLLFYSVGIGQISSEVPQNLSASRPQDRQFILSSKKLLLSDSGFYLCAWSVSGTAYEQYFGPGTRLTVT.